The T cell receptor (beta chain) under discussion was sequenced for a study of PD-1 blockade in classical Hodgkin lymphoma. To note about this clone: Its matching antigen is unknown.

This CDR3 region has 14 residues. V gave up 5 bases and J gave up 12 bases; unmatched junction bases: 13. Germline V gives CDR1 ENHRY, CDR2 SYGVKD. Study-wide findings and caveats: The study found complete responders had baseline diversity similar to newly diagnosed patients. By C4D1 there was a significant rise in CD4+ TCR diversity but not in CD8+ TCR diversity.

Sequencing used immunoSEQ multiplex PCR; TCRdb keeps in-frame clones, though not all of them. The sample gives about 40,000 clones, around 87% of which show up once; approximately 8.8% is in the top ten. Each patient experienced a relapse that followed autologous stem cell transplantation, and brentuximab vedotin exposure varied. The sample in question was peripheral blood mononuclear cells (PBMCs), obtained at baseline. V is TRBV10-3 and J is TRBJ1-5; 7 nucleotides agree with TRBD1. The sequence was collected from a human donor with classical Hodgkin lymphoma. The CDR3 DNA reads TGTGCCATCAGTCAGACAGGGACCGGGGAGTACCAGCATTTT. Its protein is CAISQTGTGEYQHF.